The TCR beta chain under discussion was sequenced for a study of regulatory T cells in long-lasting Graves disease. This clonotype has ten or more counts. Documented time point: newly diagnosed GD, antithyroid drugs for less than 3 months. From RNA extracted from PBMCs, the TCR library was made. The authors drew approximately 9 milliliters of peripheral blood into EDTA tubes. Library construction for TCR beta used iRepertoire HTBI primers and Arm-PCR of CDR3 regions. TCRdb recomputed calls from the multiplex PCR reads with MiXCR, one row per CDR3 protein. The table records around 450,000 distinct CDR3 sequences, 15% to 20% of them present only once. Per germline, CDR1 SEHNR and CDR2 FQNEAQ (reference sequence). With 3 bases clipped from V and 3 bases from J, the junction kept 6 bases outside the gene matches. The CDR3 loop spans 15 amino acids. The same sample was also studied in work on T cells in Graves' hyperthyroidism and ophthalmopathy.

This chain connects TRBV7-9 to TRBJ1-1, with 8 bases identical to TRBD1. The specimen was peripheral blood mononuclear cells (PBMCs), collected at new diagnosis, from a patient treated with antithyroid drugs. The origin of this receptor is a man aged 35 to 55 with Graves disease. The CDR3 loop is CASSFSPTGDTEAFF. CDR3 sequence (DNA): TGTGCCAGCAGCTTTTCTCCGACAGGGGACACTGAAGCTTTCTTT.